The entry below describes one T cell receptor beta chain. The CDR3 extends over 14 amino acids. V lost 0 bases, J lost 7 bases, and 9 bases lay in between. The V gene's germline CDR1 is SEHNR and CDR2 FQNEAQ (reference sequence). The data were obtained in a study of blood T cells in healthy people across ages. A second roughly 7 to 11 cycle PCR used barcoded and J-beta primers. TCRdb redid the calling of the 5' RACE reads with MiXCR, one entry per CDR3 protein. The table shows more than 600,000 distinct CDR3 sequences, with roughly 25% occurring only once. This sample also belongs to another study, concerning T cells of mothers and their children.

The receptor was isolated from a boy under 18 in good health. The specimen sequenced was blood. The chain couples TRBV7-9 to TRBJ2-2, with D hard to call. CDR3 nucleotide sequence: TGTGCCAGCAGCTTAGCGCTCCAGGTCGGGGAGCTGTTTTTT. This translates into CASSLALQVGELFF.